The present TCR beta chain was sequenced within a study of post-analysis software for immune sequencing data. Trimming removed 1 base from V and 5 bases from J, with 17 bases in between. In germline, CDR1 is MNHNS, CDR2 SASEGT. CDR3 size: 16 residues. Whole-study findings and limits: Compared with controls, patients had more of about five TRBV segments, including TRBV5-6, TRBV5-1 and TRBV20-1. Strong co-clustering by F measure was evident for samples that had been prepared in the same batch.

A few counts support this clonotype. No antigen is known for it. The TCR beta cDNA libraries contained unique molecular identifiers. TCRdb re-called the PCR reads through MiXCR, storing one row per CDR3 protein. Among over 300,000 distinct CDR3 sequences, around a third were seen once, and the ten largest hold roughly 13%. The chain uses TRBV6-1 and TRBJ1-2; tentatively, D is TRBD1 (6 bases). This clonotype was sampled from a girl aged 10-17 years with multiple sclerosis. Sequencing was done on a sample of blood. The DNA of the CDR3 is TGTGCCAGCAGTGAAGGGGGGGCGGGAAGGAGTTATGGCTACACCTTC. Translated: CASSEGGAGRSYGYTF.